Listed below are T cell receptor beta chains from one sample, sequenced in a study of early T cells in non-severe SARS-CoV-2 infection. TCRdb analysed the 5' RACE reads with MiXCR anew, one entry per CDR3 protein. The sample lists tens of thousands of distinct CDR3 sequences, about 5.7% seen once, with about 20% in the top ten. Material: whole blood, obtained at baseline. These receptors were taken from an adult who was a healthcare worker with PCR-confirmed SARS-CoV-2 infection or an uninfected control (not recorded which). CDR3s include the opening cysteine and the closing phenylalanine or tryptophan. A D gene is named only where the DNA matches it firmly. Where a row states a size, it is once, few, many or the class of an expanded clone; other rows omit it.

d_gene: .; len: 14; v_gene: TRBV20-1; j_gene: TRBJ1-6; abundance: .; CDR3aa: CSARGGLYNSPLHF; CDR3nt: TGCAGTGCTAGAGGGGGGCTGTATAATTCACCCCTCCACTTT
d_gene: .; len: 13; v_gene: TRBV6-1; j_gene: TRBJ1-5; abundance: .; CDR3aa: CASSRTENQPQHF; CDR3nt: TGTGCCAGCAGCCGGACAGAAAATCAGCCCCAGCATTTT
d_gene: .; len: 15; v_gene: TRBV7-2; j_gene: TRBJ2-1; abundance: few; CDR3aa: CASSLGTSRYNEQFF; CDR3nt: TGTGCCAGCAGCTTAGGTACTAGCAGATACAATGAGCAGTTCTTC
d_gene: .; len: 11; v_gene: TRBV6-6; j_gene: TRBJ2-7; abundance: .; CDR3aa: CASSYQTEQYF; CDR3nt: TGTGCCAGCAGTTATCAAACTGAGCAGTACTTC
d_gene: .; len: 11; v_gene: TRBV2; j_gene: TRBJ2-3; abundance: few; CDR3aa: CASGLEVTQYF; CDR3nt: TGTGCCAGCGGTCTGGAGGTCACGCAGTATTTT
d_gene: .; len: 12; v_gene: TRBV20-1; j_gene: TRBJ2-6; abundance: .; CDR3aa: CSAAAGANVLTF; CDR3nt: TGCAGTGCCGCCGCTGGGGCCAACGTCCTGACTTTC
d_gene: TRBD1; len: 15; v_gene: TRBV11-2; j_gene: TRBJ2-7; abundance: few; CDR3aa: CASSLVQGDTYEQYF; CDR3nt: TGTGCCAGCAGCTTAGTTCAGGGGGATACCTACGAGCAGTACTTC
d_gene: TRBD1; len: 14; v_gene: TRBV28; j_gene: TRBJ1-1; abundance: few; CDR3aa: CASSFSGGVGEAFF; CDR3nt: TGTGCCAGCAGTTTTTCAGGGGGAGTTGGTGAAGCTTTCTTT
d_gene: .; len: 11; v_gene: TRBV6-5; j_gene: TRBJ1-2; abundance: .; CDR3aa: CASKALYGYTF; CDR3nt: TGTGCCAGCAAGGCGCTCTATGGCTACACCTTC
d_gene: TRBD1; len: 15; v_gene: TRBV29-1; j_gene: TRBJ2-4; abundance: many; CDR3aa: CSAQEDRVAKNIQYF; CDR3nt: TGCAGCGCTCAAGAGGACAGGGTGGCCAAAAACATTCAGTACTTC
d_gene: .; len: 13; v_gene: TRBV7-8; j_gene: TRBJ1-1; abundance: many; CDR3aa: CASQAGLSTEAFF; CDR3nt: TGTGCCAGTCAAGCAGGGTTATCCACTGAAGCTTTCTTT
d_gene: TRBD1; len: 13; v_gene: TRBV12-3/TRBV12-4; j_gene: TRBJ1-1; abundance: .; CDR3aa: CASSSDRVSEAFF; CDR3nt: TGTGCCAGCAGTTCGGACAGGGTCTCTGAAGCTTTCTTT
d_gene: .; len: 15; v_gene: TRBV18; j_gene: TRBJ1-1; abundance: many; CDR3aa: CASSAIGRLDTEAFF; CDR3nt: TGTGCCAGCTCAGCAATAGGGAGGTTGGACACTGAAGCTTTCTTT
d_gene: .; len: 14; v_gene: TRBV5-4; j_gene: TRBJ1-6; abundance: many; CDR3aa: CASSSQGLNSPLHF; CDR3nt: TGTGCCAGCAGCTCTCAGGGGTTGAACTCACCCCTCCACTTT
d_gene: TRBD2; len: 15; v_gene: TRBV20-1; j_gene: TRBJ2-1; abundance: many; CDR3aa: CSARASGRDHNEQFF; CDR3nt: TGCAGTGCTAGAGCGAGCGGGAGAGACCACAATGAGCAGTTCTTC
d_gene: .; len: 13; v_gene: TRBV18; j_gene: TRBJ1-1; abundance: many; CDR3aa: CASSAATNTEAFF; CDR3nt: TGTGCCAGCTCGGCAGCAACGAACACTGAAGCTTTCTTT
d_gene: TRBD2; len: 15; v_gene: TRBV7-2; j_gene: TRBJ2-1; abundance: .; CDR3aa: CASSPGLAGANEQFF; CDR3nt: TGTGCCAGCAGCCCCGGACTAGCGGGAGCCAATGAGCAGTTCTTC